A single sample is the source of the 12 T cell receptor beta chains below, sequenced in a study of blood T cell repertoires in COVID-19. Here immunoSEQ multiplex PCR was the method, and the copy in TCRdb shows in-frame clones only, minus some. The sample lists 50,000 to 70,000 clones, 75% to 95% occurring once. Source material: peripheral blood. All receptors come from an elderly woman with active COVID-19.

This chain uses TRBV19 with TRBJ1-4; 8 bases are a match to TRBD1. Germline lookup yields CDR1 LNHDA and CDR2 SQIVND (reference sequence). The length of the CDR3 is 15 residues. V lost 3 bases, J lost 8 bases, and 8 bases stayed unmatched. CDR3 residues: CASSIPGQGWEKLFF. CDR3 bases: TGTGCCAGTAGTATCCCCGGACAGGGCTGGGAAAAACTGTTTTTT.

The CDR3 sequence is CASNPGTGLMFSPHNEQFF. The CDR3, as DNA: TGTGCCAGCAATCCCGGGACAGGCCTTATGTTCAGCCCTCACAATGAGCAGTTCTTC. The chain links TRBV28 to TRBJ2-1; 8 nucleotides agree with TRBD1. The CDR3 has 19 amino acids. With 7 bases clipped from V and 5 bases from J, the junction kept 22 bases outside the gene matches. Germline CDR1 is MDHEN and CDR2 is SYDVKM.

CDR3 residues: CASSGQTGREQYV. The DNA for the CDR3 is TGTGCCAGCAGCGGACAGACAGGGCGCGAGCAGTACGTC. The chain uses TRBV21-1 and TRBJ2-7; the table assigns TRBD1, which was not confirmed against the DNA. TRBV21-1 is deemed a pseudogene. The CDR3 runs 13 residues.

This sequence joins TRBV7-9 and TRBJ1-6; possible D gene TRBD1, 5 bases. Trimming took off 1 base at V and 7 bases at J, with 8 bases between the two ends. CDR1 and CDR2 from the germline V gene are SEHNR and FQNEAQ (reference sequence). This CDR3 is 14 amino acids long. CDR3 residues: CASSLGGGNSPLHF. The CDR3 DNA reads as TGTGCCAGCAGCTTAGGGGGGGGGAATTCACCCCTCCACTTT.

This clone was recorded once. The gene calls are TRBV5-1 and TRBJ2-1; TRBD2 matches at 13 bases. Germline values: CDR1 SGHRS, CDR2 YFSETQ. V was pared by 3 bases and J by 7 bases, with 4 bases of the junction left unmatched. The CDR3 spans 15 residues. The CDR3 loop reads CASSSLAGGQNEQFF. CDR3 coding DNA: TGCGCCAGCAGCTCACTAGCGGGAGGGCAGAATGAGCAGTTCTTC.

The chain combines TRBV7-2 with TRBJ1-2; TRBD1 matches at 9 bases. Germline trimming cut 5 bases from V and 6 bases from J; bases unmatched to any gene: 19. CDR3 length equals 18 residues. Germline-derived CDR1 and CDR2 are SGHTA and FQGNSA. The CDR3 here is CASSPRGPGTGLGNGYTF. CDR3 DNA: TGTGCCAGCAGCCCAAGGGGACCCGGGACAGGGCTAGGGAATGGCTACACCTTC.

This clone is a singleton in its sample. The gene calls are TRBV2 and TRBJ2-1; 7 bases are a match to TRBD2. The CDR3 is 13 amino acids. With 7 bases clipped from V and 8 bases from J, the junction kept 8 bases outside the gene matches. Germline-derived CDR1 and CDR2 are SNHLY and FYNNEI. The CDR3, as DNA: TGTGCCAGCATGGGGGGGAATAGAGATGAGCAGTTCTTC. Amino acids: CASMGGNRDEQFF.

The rearrangement links TRBV5-4 to TRBJ2-1, with 8 bases identical to TRBD2. J lost 3 bases, V lost 4 bases, and 3 bases had no gene match. The CDR3 sequence is 14 residues long. CDR1 SGHNT and CDR2 YYREEE come from the germline V gene (reference sequence). As DNA, the CDR3 is TGTGCCAGCAGCACGGGAGGGGGCTACAATGAGCAGTTCTTC. This encodes CASSTGGGYNEQFF.

CDR3 DNA: TGTGCCAGCAGCCCATTAACTAGCGGGAGGAACCAAGATACGCAGTATTTT. It specifies CASSPLTSGRNQDTQYF. The chain combines TRBV14 with TRBJ2-3, with 12 nucleotides matching TRBD2. The CDR3 is 17 residues long. From germline, CDR1 is SGHDN and CDR2 FVKESK. With V trimmed by 4 bases and J by 5 bases, 10 bases remained unmatched.

The V call is TRBV9, the J call TRBJ2-3, with TRBD2 matching 7 bases. V shed 0 bases, J shed 4 bases, and the junction held 8 bases outside the gene matches. This CDR3 has 16 residues. The germline CDR1 and CDR2 sequences are SGDLS and YYNGEE. The CDR3 reads CASSVGPSGVADTQYF. CDR3 nucleotides: TGTGCCAGCAGCGTAGGACCTAGCGGAGTGGCAGATACGCAGTATTTT.

A note on this clone: The sample carries other DNA sequences with the same CDR3. CDR3 in DNA: TGTGCCAGCAGTCCTCCTGGAGAGGGCTACACCTTC. Its protein is CASSPPGEGYTF. The chain combines TRBV28 with TRBJ1-2; D is ambiguous. The CDR3 consists of 12 residues. The germline V gene has CDR1 MDHEN and CDR2 SYDVKM. V shed 5 bases and J shed 8 bases, with 12 bases lying between them.

This clone was observed once. This sequence joins TRBV15 and TRBJ1-2, with a possible D match to TRBD1 (6 bases). The CDR3 totals 13 residues. Trimming stripped 4 bases from V and 7 bases from J, with 13 bases between. In germline, CDR1 is LNHNV, CDR2 YYDKDF (reference sequence). The CDR3 sequence is CATSKGGAGGYTF. The CDR3, as DNA: TGTGCCACCAGCAAAGGGGGGGCTGGTGGCTACACCTTC.